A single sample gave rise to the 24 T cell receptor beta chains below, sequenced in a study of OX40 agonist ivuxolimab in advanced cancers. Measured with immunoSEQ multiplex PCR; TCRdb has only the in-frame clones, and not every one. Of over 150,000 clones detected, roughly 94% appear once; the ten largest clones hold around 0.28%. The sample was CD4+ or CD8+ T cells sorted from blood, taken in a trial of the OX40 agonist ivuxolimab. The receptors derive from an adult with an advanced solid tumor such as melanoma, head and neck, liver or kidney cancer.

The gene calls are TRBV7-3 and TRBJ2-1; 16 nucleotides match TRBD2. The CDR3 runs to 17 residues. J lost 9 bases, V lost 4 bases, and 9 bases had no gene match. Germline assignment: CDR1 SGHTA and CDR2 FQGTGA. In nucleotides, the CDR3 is TGTGCCAGCAGCTCTCCGGGACTAGCGGGAGGGCGGGGTGAGCAGTTCTTC. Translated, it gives CASSSPGLAGGRGEQFF.

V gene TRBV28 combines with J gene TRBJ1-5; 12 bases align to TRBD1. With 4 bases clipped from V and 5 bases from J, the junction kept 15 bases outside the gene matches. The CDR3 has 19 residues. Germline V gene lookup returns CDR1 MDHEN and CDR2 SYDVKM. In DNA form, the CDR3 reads TGTGCCAGCAGTTCCGTTCGCGGGACAGGGGGCTTTTTTGATCAGCCCCAGCATTTT. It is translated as CASSSVRGTGGFFDQPQHF. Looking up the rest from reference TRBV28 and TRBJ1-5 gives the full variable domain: DVKVTQSSRYLVKRTGEKVFLECVQDMDHENMFWYRQDPGLGLRLIYFSYDVKMKEKGDIPEGYSVSREKKERFSLILESASTNQTSMYLCASSSVRGTGGFFDQPQHFGDGTRLSIL.

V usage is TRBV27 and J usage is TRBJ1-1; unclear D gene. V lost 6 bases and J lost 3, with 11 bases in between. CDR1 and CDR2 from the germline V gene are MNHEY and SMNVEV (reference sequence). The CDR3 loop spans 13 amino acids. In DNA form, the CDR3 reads TGTGCCAGCAGCCCTTTACGGGACACTGAAGCTTTCTTT. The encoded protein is CASSPLRDTEAFF.

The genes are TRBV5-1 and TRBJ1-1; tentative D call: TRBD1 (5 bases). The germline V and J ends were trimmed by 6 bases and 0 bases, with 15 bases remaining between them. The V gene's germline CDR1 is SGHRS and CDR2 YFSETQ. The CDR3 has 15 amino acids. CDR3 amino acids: CASKGQDLMNTEAFF. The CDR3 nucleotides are TGCGCCAGCAAGGGGCAGGACCTCATGAACACTGAAGCTTTCTTT.

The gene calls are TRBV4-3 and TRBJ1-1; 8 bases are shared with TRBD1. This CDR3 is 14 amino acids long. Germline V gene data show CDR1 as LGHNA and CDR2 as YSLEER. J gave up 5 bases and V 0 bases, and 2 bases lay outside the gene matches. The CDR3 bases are TGCGCCAGCAGCCAAGATAGACAGGGGACTGAAGCTTTCTTT. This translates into CASSQDRQGTEAFF.

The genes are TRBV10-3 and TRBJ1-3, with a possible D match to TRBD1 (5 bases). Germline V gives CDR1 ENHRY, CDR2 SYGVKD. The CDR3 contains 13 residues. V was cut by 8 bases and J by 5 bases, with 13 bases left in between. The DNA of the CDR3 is TGTGCCATCGGGGCTGAACCAAGAAACACCATATATTTT. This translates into CAIGAEPRNTIYF.

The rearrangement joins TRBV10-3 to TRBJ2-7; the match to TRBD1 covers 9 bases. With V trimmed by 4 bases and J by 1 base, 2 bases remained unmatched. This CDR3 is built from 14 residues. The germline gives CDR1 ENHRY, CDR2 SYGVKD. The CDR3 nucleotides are TGTGCCATCAGTGCCGGGACAGGGTCCTACGAGCAGTACTTC. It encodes CAISAGTGSYEQYF.

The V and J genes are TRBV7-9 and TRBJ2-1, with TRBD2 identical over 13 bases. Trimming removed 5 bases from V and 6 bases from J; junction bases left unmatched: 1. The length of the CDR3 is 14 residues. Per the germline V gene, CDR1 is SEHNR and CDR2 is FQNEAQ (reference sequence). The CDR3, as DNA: TGTGCCAGCAGCCGGACTAGCGGGAGCAATGAGCAGTTCTTC. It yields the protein CASSRTSGSNEQFF.

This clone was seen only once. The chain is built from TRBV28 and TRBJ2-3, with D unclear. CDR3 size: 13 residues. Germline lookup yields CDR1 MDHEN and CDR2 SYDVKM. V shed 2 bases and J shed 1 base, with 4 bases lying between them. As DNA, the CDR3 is TGTGCCAGCAGTTTAGTAGGCACAGATACGCAGTATTTT. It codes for CASSLVGTDTQYF.

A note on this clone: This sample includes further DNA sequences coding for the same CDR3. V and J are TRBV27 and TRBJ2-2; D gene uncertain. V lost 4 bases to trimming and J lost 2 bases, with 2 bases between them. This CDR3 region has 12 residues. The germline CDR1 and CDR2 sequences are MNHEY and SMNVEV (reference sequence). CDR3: CASSSNTGELFF. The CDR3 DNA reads TGTGCCAGCAGTTCTAACACCGGGGAGCTGTTTTTT.

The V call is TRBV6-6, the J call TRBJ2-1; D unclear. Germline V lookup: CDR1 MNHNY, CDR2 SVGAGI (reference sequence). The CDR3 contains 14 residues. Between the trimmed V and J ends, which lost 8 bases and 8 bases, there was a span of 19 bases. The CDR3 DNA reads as TGTGCCAGCCAAAGTGGGCCCAGTCAGGATGAGCAGTTCTTC. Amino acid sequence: CASQSGPSQDEQFF.

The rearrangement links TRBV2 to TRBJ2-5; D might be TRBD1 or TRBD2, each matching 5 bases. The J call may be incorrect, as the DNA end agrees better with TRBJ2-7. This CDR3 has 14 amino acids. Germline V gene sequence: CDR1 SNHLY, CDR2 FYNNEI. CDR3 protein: CASSPLGTLDEQYF. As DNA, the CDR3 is TGTGCCAGCAGTCCACTCGGGACCCTTGACGAGCAGTACTTC.

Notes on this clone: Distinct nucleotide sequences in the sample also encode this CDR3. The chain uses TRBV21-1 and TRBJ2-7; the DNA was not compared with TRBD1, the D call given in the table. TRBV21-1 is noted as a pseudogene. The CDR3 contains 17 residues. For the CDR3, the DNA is TGTGCCAGTCCCAAGATGGACAGCCGATACATCTCCTACGAGCAGTACTTC. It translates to CASPKMDSRYISYEQYF.

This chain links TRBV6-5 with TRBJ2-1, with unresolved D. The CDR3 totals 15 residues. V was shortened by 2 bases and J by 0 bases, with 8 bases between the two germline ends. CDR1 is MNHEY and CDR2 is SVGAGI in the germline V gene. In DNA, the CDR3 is TGTGCCAGCAGTTACGACGGCGGCTCCTACAATGAGCAGTTCTTC. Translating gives CASSYDGGSYNEQFF.

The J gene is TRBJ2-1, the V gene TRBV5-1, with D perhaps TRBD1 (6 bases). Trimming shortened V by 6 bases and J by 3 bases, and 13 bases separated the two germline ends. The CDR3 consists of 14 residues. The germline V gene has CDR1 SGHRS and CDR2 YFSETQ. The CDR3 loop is CASTPGQIYNEQFF. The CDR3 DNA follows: TGCGCCAGCACACCTGGACAGATCTACAATGAGCAGTTCTTC.

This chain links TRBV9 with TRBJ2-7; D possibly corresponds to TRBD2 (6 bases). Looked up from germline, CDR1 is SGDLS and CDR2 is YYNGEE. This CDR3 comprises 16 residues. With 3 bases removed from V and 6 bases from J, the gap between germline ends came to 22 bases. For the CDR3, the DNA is TGTGCCAGCAGCGCAGGAAGACTCGTGACTAGTTTCGAGCAGTACTTC. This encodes CASSAGRLVTSFEQYF.

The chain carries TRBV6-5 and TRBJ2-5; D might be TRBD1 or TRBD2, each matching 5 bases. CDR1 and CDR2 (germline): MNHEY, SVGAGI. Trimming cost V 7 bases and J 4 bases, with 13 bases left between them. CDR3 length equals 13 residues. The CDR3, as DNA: TGTGCCAGCACCCCTTCAGGGAGAGAGACCCAGTACTTC. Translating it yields CASTPSGRETQYF.

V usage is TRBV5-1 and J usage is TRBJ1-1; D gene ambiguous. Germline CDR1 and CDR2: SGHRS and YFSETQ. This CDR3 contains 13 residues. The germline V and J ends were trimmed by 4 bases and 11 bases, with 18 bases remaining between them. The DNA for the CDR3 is TGCGCCAGCAGCCAAAACTTCGGGTTGGAGGCTTTCTTT. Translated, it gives CASSQNFGLEAFF.

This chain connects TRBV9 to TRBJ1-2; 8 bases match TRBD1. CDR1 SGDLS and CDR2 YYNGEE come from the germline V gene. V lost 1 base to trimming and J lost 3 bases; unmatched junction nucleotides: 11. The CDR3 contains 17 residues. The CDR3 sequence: CASSVLPSGGVYYGYTF. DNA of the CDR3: TGTGCCAGCAGCGTACTACCTTCAGGGGGCGTCTACTATGGCTACACCTTC.

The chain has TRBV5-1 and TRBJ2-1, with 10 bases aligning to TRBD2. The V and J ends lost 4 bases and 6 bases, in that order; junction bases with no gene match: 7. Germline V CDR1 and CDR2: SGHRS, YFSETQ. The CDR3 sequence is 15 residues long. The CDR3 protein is CASSLSGLASNEQFF. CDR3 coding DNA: TGCGCCAGCAGCCTCTCGGGACTAGCGTCCAATGAGCAGTTCTTC.

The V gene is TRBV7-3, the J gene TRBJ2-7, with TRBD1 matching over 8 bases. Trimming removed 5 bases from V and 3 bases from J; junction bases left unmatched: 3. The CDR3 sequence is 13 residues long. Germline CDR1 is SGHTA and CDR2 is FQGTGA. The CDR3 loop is CASSQTGDYEQYF. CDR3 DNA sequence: TGTGCCAGCAGCCAGACAGGGGACTACGAGCAGTACTTC.

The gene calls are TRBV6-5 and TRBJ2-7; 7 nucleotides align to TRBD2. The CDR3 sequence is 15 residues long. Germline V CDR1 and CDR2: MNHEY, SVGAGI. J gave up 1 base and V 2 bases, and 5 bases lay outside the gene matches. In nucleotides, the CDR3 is TGTGCCAGCAGTTACGTCGGCGGGAGATCCTACGAGCAGTACTTC. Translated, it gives CASSYVGGRSYEQYF.

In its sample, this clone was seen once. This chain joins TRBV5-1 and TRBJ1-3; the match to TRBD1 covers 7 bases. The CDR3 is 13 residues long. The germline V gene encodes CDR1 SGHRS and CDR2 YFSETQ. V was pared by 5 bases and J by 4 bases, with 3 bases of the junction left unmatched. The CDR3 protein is CASSSGQGNTIYF. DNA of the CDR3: TGCGCCAGCAGTTCGGGACAGGGAAACACCATATATTTT.

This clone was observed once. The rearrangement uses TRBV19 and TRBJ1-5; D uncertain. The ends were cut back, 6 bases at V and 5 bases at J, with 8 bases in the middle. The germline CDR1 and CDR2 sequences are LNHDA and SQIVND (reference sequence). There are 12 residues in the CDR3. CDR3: CASRDSYQPQHF. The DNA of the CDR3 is TGTGCCAGTAGGGACTCATATCAGCCCCAGCATTTT. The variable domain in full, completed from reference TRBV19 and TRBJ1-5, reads DGGITQSPKYLFRKEGQNVTLSCEQNLNHDAMYWYRQDPGQGLRLIYYSQIVNDFQKGDIAEGYSVSREKKESFPLTVTSAQKNPTAFYLCASRDSYQPQHFGDGTRLSIL.